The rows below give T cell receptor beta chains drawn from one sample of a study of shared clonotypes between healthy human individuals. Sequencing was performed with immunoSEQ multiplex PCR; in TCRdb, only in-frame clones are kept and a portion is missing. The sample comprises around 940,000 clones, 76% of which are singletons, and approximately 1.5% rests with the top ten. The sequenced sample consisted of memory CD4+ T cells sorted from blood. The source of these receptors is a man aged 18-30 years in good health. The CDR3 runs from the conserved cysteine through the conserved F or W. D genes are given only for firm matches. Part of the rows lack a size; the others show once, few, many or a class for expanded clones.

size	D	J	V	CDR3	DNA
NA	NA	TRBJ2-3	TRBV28	CASSFEGVGTDTQYF	TGTGCCAGCAGTTTTGAGGGGGTCGGGACAGATACGCAGTATTTT
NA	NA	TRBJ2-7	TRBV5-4	CASSPDADFGYEQYF	TGTGCCAGCAGTCCGGACGCTGATTTCGGCTACGAGCAGTACTTC
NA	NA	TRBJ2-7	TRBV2	CASSVTGYEQYF	TGTGCCAGCAGTGTTACGGGCTACGAGCAGTACTTC
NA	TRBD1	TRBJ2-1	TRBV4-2	CASSQGDREYEQFF	TGTGCCAGCAGCCAAGGGGACAGGGAGTATGAGCAGTTCTTC
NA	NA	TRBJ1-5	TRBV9	CASSVAGTRDQPQHF	TGTGCCAGCAGCGTCGCCGGGACACGGGATCAGCCCCAGCATTTT
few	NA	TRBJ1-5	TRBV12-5	CASGSGEQPQHF	TGTGCTAGTGGTTCAGGGGAGCAGCCCCAGCATTTT
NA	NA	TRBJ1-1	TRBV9	CASSQRAGNTEAFF	TGTGCCAGCAGCCAAAGGGCCGGAAACACTGAAGCTTTCTTT
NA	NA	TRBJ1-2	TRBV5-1	CASSLSGQLNYGYTF	TGCGCCAGCAGCTTATCAGGGCAACTTAACTATGGCTACACCTTC
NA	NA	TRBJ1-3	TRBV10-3	CAISVDLSTIYF	TGTGCCATCAGTGTCGATTTGAGCACCATATATTTT
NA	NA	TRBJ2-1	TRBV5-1	CASSLGLRSYNEQFF	TGCGCCAGCAGCTTAGGACTCCGCTCCTACAATGAGCAGTTCTTC
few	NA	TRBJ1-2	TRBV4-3	CASSQGAYGYTF	TGCGCCAGCAGCCAAGGGGCCTATGGCTACACCTTC
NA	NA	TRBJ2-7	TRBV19	CASTLGSGTAHYEQYF	TGTGCCAGTACCCTCGGCTCCGGGACCGCACATTACGAGCAGTACTTC
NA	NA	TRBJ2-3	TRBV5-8	CASSLAWRGDWTDTQYF	TGTGCCAGCAGCTTGGCCTGGAGGGGGGATTGGACAGATACGCAGTATTTT
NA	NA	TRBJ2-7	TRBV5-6	CASQRQAYEQYF	TGTGCCAGCCAAAGGCAGGCTTACGAGCAGTACTTC
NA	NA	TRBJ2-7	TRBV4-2	CASSQEGRSYEQYF	TGTGCCAGCAGCCAGGAGGGGCGATCCTACGAGCAGTACTTC
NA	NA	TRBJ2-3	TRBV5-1	CASSRSPSGGTDTQYF	TGCGCCAGCAGCCGTTCGCCCTCAGGGGGCACAGATACGCAGTATTTT
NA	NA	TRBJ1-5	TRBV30	CAWSAGGEKGNQPQHF	TGTGCCTGGAGTGCCGGGGGAGAGAAGGGCAATCAGCCCCAGCATTTT
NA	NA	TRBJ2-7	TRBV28	CASRPGLGRYEQYF	TGTGCCAGCAGACCTGGACTTGGGAGGTACGAGCAGTACTTC
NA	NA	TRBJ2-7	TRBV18	CASSPGTQAAYEQYF	TGTGCCAGCTCCCCCGGGACTCAGGCGGCCTACGAGCAGTACTTC
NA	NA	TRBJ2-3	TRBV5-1	CASSLKDTQYF	TGCGCCAGCAGCTTGAAAGATACGCAGTATTTT
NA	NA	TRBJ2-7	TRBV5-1	CASRTGRQGTHEQYF	TGCGCCAGCCGCACCGGCCGGCAGGGTACCCACGAGCAGTACTTC
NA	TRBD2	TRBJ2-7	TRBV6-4	CASSDVAGGPFSYEQYF	TGTGCCAGCAGTGACGTAGCGGGAGGGCCCTTCTCCTACGAGCAGTACTTC
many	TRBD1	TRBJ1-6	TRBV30	CAWNPSDRGNSSPHHF	TGTGCCTGGAATCCCAGCGACAGGGGAAATTCCTCACCCCACCACTTT
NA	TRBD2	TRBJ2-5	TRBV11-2	CASSPGLAGDGTQYF	TGTGCCAGCAGCCCGGGACTAGCGGGAGACGGGACCCAGTACTTC
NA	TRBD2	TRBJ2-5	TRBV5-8	CASNLGLAGVQETQYF	TGTGCCAGCAACCTAGGACTAGCGGGAGTACAAGAGACCCAGTACTTC
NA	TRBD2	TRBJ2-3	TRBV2	CASSGGLGLAGGDTQYF	TGTGCCAGCAGTGGGGGGTTGGGACTAGCGGGAGGAGATACGCAGTATTTT
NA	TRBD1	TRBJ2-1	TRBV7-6	CASSSHRQGATYNEQFF	TGTGCCAGCAGCTCTCACCGACAGGGGGCAACATACAATGAGCAGTTCTTC
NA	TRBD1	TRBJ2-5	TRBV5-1	CASSYAGTDLGETQYF	TGCGCCAGCAGTTACGCCGGGACAGACTTAGGGGAGACCCAGTACTTC
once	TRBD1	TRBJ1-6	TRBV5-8	CASSLLQGVKGNSPLHF	TGTGCCAGCAGCTTGTTGCAGGGGGTAAAGGGGAATTCACCCCTCCACTTT
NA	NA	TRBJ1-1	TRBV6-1	CASSEVGLLNTEAFF	TGTGCCAGCAGTGAAGTAGGGCTATTAAACACTGAAGCTTTCTTT
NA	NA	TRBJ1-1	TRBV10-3	CAISEPWNTEAFF	TGTGCCATCAGTGAACCTTGGAACACTGAAGCTTTCTTT
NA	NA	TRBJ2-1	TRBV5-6	CASSRGRYNEQFF	TGTGCCAGCAGCCGCGGAAGGTACAATGAGCAGTTCTTC
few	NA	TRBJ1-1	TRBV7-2	CASSLNRNTEAFF	TGTGCCAGCAGCTTAAACAGGAACACTGAAGCTTTCTTT
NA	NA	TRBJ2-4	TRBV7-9	CASSRSGGKNIQYF	TGTGCCAGCAGCCGAAGCGGCGGCAAAAACATTCAGTACTTC
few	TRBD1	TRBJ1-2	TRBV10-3	CAISSGTGTSSYTF	TGTGCCATCAGTTCCGGGACAGGTACCAGCAGCTACACCTTC
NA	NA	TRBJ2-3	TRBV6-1	CASSKTVDTQYF	TGTGCCAGCAGTAAGACTGTAGATACGCAGTATTTT
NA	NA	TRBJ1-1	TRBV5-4	CASSLSGGGHTEAFF	TGTGCCAGCAGCTTGAGTGGAGGGGGGCACACTGAAGCTTTCTTT